Listed below are T cell receptor beta chains from one sample, sequenced in a study of blood T cell repertoires in COVID-19. The protocol was immunoSEQ multiplex PCR, while the TCRdb copy is restricted to in-frame clones and leaves out a portion. This table has 450,000 or so clones, 90% appearing once. The sample taken for sequencing was PBMCs or T cells enriched from blood (not recorded which). The receptors were sampled from a man aged 18 to 30 who had recovered from COVID-19. Each CDR3 is given with its conserved first and last residue. A D gene is named only where the DNA matches it firmly. Not all rows give a size; the values are once, few, many and, for expanded clones, a class.

clone_size: NA
j_call: TRBJ1-1
cdr3_length: 13
v_call: TRBV13
d_call: NA
cdr3_aa: CASSSPSPTEAFF
cdr3_nt: TGTGCCAGCAGCTCACCGAGCCCCACTGAAGCTTTCTTT

clone_size: NA
j_call: TRBJ2-3
cdr3_length: 19
v_call: TRBV6-1
d_call: TRBD2
cdr3_aa: CASSEAGTSGGGRLNTQYF
cdr3_nt: TGTGCCAGCAGTGAAGCGGGGACTAGCGGGGGGGGCCGTTTGAATACGCAGTATTTT

clone_size: NA
j_call: TRBJ2-3
cdr3_length: 14
v_call: TRBV19
d_call: NA
cdr3_aa: CASSPRDSSDTQYF
cdr3_nt: TGTGCCAGTAGTCCCAGGGACTCTTCAGATACGCAGTATTTT

clone_size: few
j_call: TRBJ1-6
cdr3_length: 13
v_call: TRBV7-9
d_call: TRBD1
cdr3_aa: CASSPTGGSPLHF
cdr3_nt: TGTGCCAGCAGCCCCACAGGGGGTTCACCCCTCCACTTT

clone_size: once
j_call: TRBJ1-3
cdr3_length: 16
v_call: TRBV15
d_call: NA
cdr3_aa: CATSRGRVGAGNTIYF
cdr3_nt: TGTGCCACCAGCAGAGGTCGGGTAGGCGCTGGAAACACCATATATTTT

clone_size: NA
j_call: TRBJ1-1
cdr3_length: 13
v_call: TRBV12-3/TRBV12-4
d_call: NA
cdr3_aa: CASSTGQIAEAFF
cdr3_nt: TGTGCCAGCAGCACCGGACAGATCGCTGAAGCTTTCTTT

clone_size: NA
j_call: TRBJ2-7
cdr3_length: 15
v_call: TRBV15
d_call: TRBD1
cdr3_aa: CATSQTGGSSGEQYF
cdr3_nt: TGTGCCACCAGTCAGACAGGGGGATCCTCGGGCGAGCAGTACTTC

clone_size: NA
j_call: TRBJ2-5
cdr3_length: 12
v_call: TRBV7-2
d_call: NA
cdr3_aa: CASSFRGETQYF
cdr3_nt: TGTGCCAGCAGCTTTAGGGGGGAGACCCAGTACTTC

clone_size: NA
j_call: TRBJ1-1
cdr3_length: 15
v_call: TRBV19
d_call: TRBD1
cdr3_aa: CASSIGQGGDTEAFF
cdr3_nt: TGTGCCAGTAGTATCGGACAGGGTGGTGACACTGAAGCTTTCTTT

clone_size: NA
j_call: TRBJ2-7
cdr3_length: 14
v_call: TRBV18
d_call: TRBD1
cdr3_aa: CASSPGQGFHEQYF
cdr3_nt: TGTGCCAGCTCACCGGGACAGGGGTTCCACGAGCAGTACTTC

clone_size: NA
j_call: TRBJ2-5
cdr3_length: 15
v_call: TRBV28
d_call: NA
cdr3_aa: CASSAPPGHSETQYF
cdr3_nt: TGTGCCAGCAGTGCGCCCCCGGGACACTCGGAGACCCAGTACTTC

clone_size: NA
j_call: TRBJ2-4
cdr3_length: 17
v_call: TRBV5-1
d_call: NA
cdr3_aa: CASSSGQSYIAKNIQYF
cdr3_nt: TGCGCCAGCAGCTCAGGACAGTCGTACATAGCCAAAAACATTCAGTACTTC

clone_size: NA
j_call: TRBJ2-2
cdr3_length: 16
v_call: TRBV27
d_call: TRBD2
cdr3_aa: CASSRRGLAYTGELFF
cdr3_nt: TGTGCCAGCAGTCGGAGGGGACTAGCGTACACCGGGGAGCTGTTTTTT

clone_size: NA
j_call: TRBJ1-6
cdr3_length: 17
v_call: TRBV19
d_call: TRBD1
cdr3_aa: CASSDRTGPRYNSPLHF
cdr3_nt: TGTGCCAGTAGTGACCGGACAGGCCCCCGCTATAATTCACCCCTCCACTTT

clone_size: NA
j_call: TRBJ2-3
cdr3_length: 16
v_call: TRBV15
d_call: NA
cdr3_aa: CATSNPEAGFTDTQYF
cdr3_nt: TGTGCCACCAGCAACCCAGAGGCAGGGTTCACAGATACGCAGTATTTT

clone_size: NA
j_call: TRBJ1-1
cdr3_length: 14
v_call: TRBV18
d_call: NA
cdr3_aa: CASSPGQGNTEAFF
cdr3_nt: TGTGCCAGCTCACCAGGGCAGGGGAACACTGAAGCTTTCTTT

clone_size: NA
j_call: TRBJ1-2
cdr3_length: 13
v_call: TRBV2
d_call: TRBD1
cdr3_aa: CASSGQGHYGYTF
cdr3_nt: TGTGCCAGCAGTGGACAGGGGCACTATGGCTACACCTTC

clone_size: NA
j_call: TRBJ1-4
cdr3_length: 15
v_call: TRBV11-2
d_call: TRBD1
cdr3_aa: CASSLGTGSGEKLFF
cdr3_nt: TGTGCCAGCAGCTTAGGGACAGGGTCGGGTGAAAAACTGTTTTTT

clone_size: NA
j_call: TRBJ1-1
cdr3_length: 14
v_call: TRBV2
d_call: NA
cdr3_aa: CASSDQGLNTEAFF
cdr3_nt: TGTGCCAGCAGTGATCAGGGCCTGAACACTGAAGCTTTCTTT

clone_size: once
j_call: TRBJ1-1
cdr3_length: 13
v_call: TRBV2
d_call: NA
cdr3_aa: CASTLQMNTEAFF
cdr3_nt: TGTGCCAGCACCCTTCAGATGAACACTGAAGCTTTCTTT

clone_size: few
j_call: TRBJ1-1
cdr3_length: 14
v_call: TRBV2
d_call: NA
cdr3_aa: CASRVRDLNAEAFF
cdr3_nt: TGTGCCAGCAGGGTCAGGGACTTGAATGCTGAAGCTTTCTTT

clone_size: NA
j_call: TRBJ1-4
cdr3_length: 15
v_call: TRBV7-9
d_call: TRBD1
cdr3_aa: CASSLEGAQAEKLFF
cdr3_nt: TGTGCCAGCAGCCTGGAGGGGGCGCAGGCTGAAAAACTGTTTTTT

clone_size: NA
j_call: TRBJ1-6
cdr3_length: 10
v_call: TRBV30
d_call: NA
cdr3_aa: CAWRGITLHF
cdr3_nt: TGTGCCTGGCGGGGAATTACCCTCCACTTT

clone_size: once
j_call: TRBJ2-1
cdr3_length: 16
v_call: TRBV5-4
d_call: TRBD2
cdr3_aa: CASTTGGLAGVNEQFF
cdr3_nt: TGTGCCAGCACCACCGGGGGACTAGCGGGGGTCAATGAGCAGTTCTTC

clone_size: NA
j_call: TRBJ2-5
cdr3_length: 14
v_call: TRBV4-2
d_call: TRBD2
cdr3_aa: CASSQVGDRGAQYF
cdr3_nt: TGTGCCAGCAGCCAAGTGGGGGACCGGGGGGCCCAGTACTTC

clone_size: once
j_call: TRBJ2-7
cdr3_length: 15
v_call: TRBV19
d_call: NA
cdr3_aa: CASSTRTHGPGEQYF
cdr3_nt: TGTGCCAGTAGCACCCGGACGCACGGACCGGGGGAGCAGTACTTC

clone_size: NA
j_call: TRBJ1-4
cdr3_length: 15
v_call: TRBV25-1
d_call: NA
cdr3_aa: CASSPRGWVAEKLFF
cdr3_nt: TGTGCCAGCAGTCCCCGCGGTTGGGTGGCGGAAAAACTGTTTTTT

clone_size: NA
j_call: TRBJ2-3
cdr3_length: 16
v_call: TRBV7-8
d_call: TRBD2
cdr3_aa: CASSLVTSGVPDTQYF
cdr3_nt: TGTGCCAGCAGCCTCGTGACTAGCGGGGTTCCAGATACGCAGTATTTT

clone_size: NA
j_call: TRBJ2-1
cdr3_length: 13
v_call: TRBV6-1
d_call: NA
cdr3_aa: CASSETLQGSQFF
cdr3_nt: TGTGCCAGCAGTGAGACCCTACAGGGATCTCAGTTCTTC

clone_size: NA
j_call: TRBJ1-5
cdr3_length: 14
v_call: TRBV15
d_call: NA
cdr3_aa: CATSSGRGGQPQHF
cdr3_nt: TGTGCCACCAGCAGCGGCAGGGGCGGTCAGCCCCAGCATTTT

clone_size: NA
j_call: TRBJ1-1
cdr3_length: 13
v_call: TRBV3-1/TRBV3-2
d_call: NA
cdr3_aa: CASSHTENTEAFF
cdr3_nt: TGTGCCAGCAGCCACACAGAGAACACTGAAGCTTTCTTT

clone_size: once
j_call: TRBJ2-7
cdr3_length: 15
v_call: TRBV4-1
d_call: TRBD2
cdr3_aa: CASSPWTSGTMEQYF
cdr3_nt: TGCGCCAGCAGCCCCTGGACTAGCGGGACCATGGAGCAGTACTTC

clone_size: NA
j_call: TRBJ1-1
cdr3_length: 15
v_call: TRBV7-8
d_call: NA
cdr3_aa: CASSARQAMNTEAFF
cdr3_nt: TGTGCCAGCAGCGCAAGACAGGCTATGAACACTGAAGCTTTCTTT

clone_size: NA
j_call: TRBJ1-2
cdr3_length: 15
v_call: TRBV19
d_call: TRBD1
cdr3_aa: CASSIAFGTGDGYTF
cdr3_nt: TGTGCCAGTAGTATAGCCTTTGGGACAGGGGATGGCTACACCTTC

clone_size: NA
j_call: TRBJ1-1
cdr3_length: 15
v_call: TRBV5-1
d_call: TRBD1
cdr3_aa: CASSRPGTGAPEAFF
cdr3_nt: TGCGCCAGCAGCAGACCCGGGACAGGGGCCCCTGAAGCTTTCTTT

clone_size: NA
j_call: TRBJ1-2
cdr3_length: 13
v_call: TRBV27
d_call: NA
cdr3_aa: CASSMTGNYGYTF
cdr3_nt: TGTGCCAGCAGCATGACAGGCAACTATGGCTACACCTTC

clone_size: once
j_call: TRBJ2-7
cdr3_length: 13
v_call: TRBV13
d_call: NA
cdr3_aa: CASSLGTPGEQYF
cdr3_nt: TGTGCCAGCAGCTTAGGGACACCCGGCGAGCAGTACTTC

clone_size: NA
j_call: TRBJ2-3
cdr3_length: 15
v_call: TRBV5-1
d_call: TRBD2
cdr3_aa: CASSLDGGSTDTQYF
cdr3_nt: TGCGCCAGCAGCCTGGACGGGGGGTCCACAGATACGCAGTATTTT

clone_size: NA
j_call: TRBJ1-6
cdr3_length: 14
v_call: TRBV10-3
d_call: NA
cdr3_aa: CAISSSTDNSPLHF
cdr3_nt: TGTGCCATCAGTTCAAGCACCGATAATTCACCCCTCCACTTT

clone_size: NA
j_call: TRBJ1-1
cdr3_length: 14
v_call: TRBV7-9
d_call: TRBD1
cdr3_aa: CASRGTGLNTEAFF
cdr3_nt: TGTGCCAGCAGAGGGACAGGGCTAAACACTGAAGCTTTCTTT

clone_size: NA
j_call: TRBJ2-2
cdr3_length: 16
v_call: TRBV5-1
d_call: NA
cdr3_aa: CASSLAGGVGTGELFF
cdr3_nt: TGCGCCAGCAGCTTGGCGGGGGGCGTTGGCACCGGGGAGCTGTTTTTT

clone_size: NA
j_call: TRBJ1-1
cdr3_length: 11
v_call: TRBV3-1/TRBV3-2
d_call: NA
cdr3_aa: CASTDSTEAFF
cdr3_nt: TGTGCCAGCACCGACAGCACTGAAGCTTTCTTT

clone_size: NA
j_call: TRBJ2-2
cdr3_length: 15
v_call: TRBV30
d_call: TRBD2
cdr3_aa: CAWSGLAGGGGELFF
cdr3_nt: TGTGCCTGGAGTGGACTAGCGGGAGGTGGCGGGGAGCTGTTTTTT

clone_size: NA
j_call: TRBJ1-4
cdr3_length: 14
v_call: TRBV2
d_call: NA
cdr3_aa: CASRLKSVNEKLFF
cdr3_nt: TGTGCCAGCAGGCTAAAGAGCGTAAATGAAAAACTGTTTTTT

clone_size: once
j_call: TRBJ2-5
cdr3_length: 16
v_call: TRBV7-9
d_call: TRBD2
cdr3_aa: CASSFGTSGRPETQYF
cdr3_nt: TGTGCCAGCAGCTTCGGGACTAGCGGGAGACCAGAGACCCAGTACTTC

clone_size: NA
j_call: TRBJ2-7
cdr3_length: 15
v_call: TRBV27
d_call: NA
cdr3_aa: CASSPGPSVYYEQYF
cdr3_nt: TGTGCCAGCAGTCCAGGGCCTAGCGTCTACTACGAGCAGTACTTC

clone_size: NA
j_call: TRBJ2-1
cdr3_length: 12
v_call: TRBV29-1
d_call: TRBD2
cdr3_aa: CSVEGLADEQFF
cdr3_nt: TGCAGCGTGGAGGGACTAGCGGATGAGCAGTTCTTC

clone_size: NA
j_call: TRBJ2-2
cdr3_length: 12
v_call: TRBV3-1/TRBV3-2
d_call: NA
cdr3_aa: CASSSNTGELFF
cdr3_nt: TGTGCCAGCAGCTCAAACACCGGGGAGCTGTTTTTT

clone_size: NA
j_call: TRBJ1-1
cdr3_length: 14
v_call: TRBV3-1/TRBV3-2
d_call: NA
cdr3_aa: CASSQDRRAAEAFF
cdr3_nt: TGTGCCAGCAGCCAAGATCGGAGGGCCGCTGAAGCTTTCTTT

clone_size: NA
j_call: TRBJ2-1
cdr3_length: 14
v_call: TRBV10-3
d_call: TRBD2
cdr3_aa: CAISVAGASDEQFF
cdr3_nt: TGTGCCATCAGTGTAGCGGGAGCCTCAGATGAGCAGTTCTTC